Following are 22 T cell receptor beta chains from one sample sequenced in a study of PD-L1 blockade in urothelial cancer. The time point was: peripheral blood 6 weeks after treatment start. Method: immunoSEQ multiplex PCR; TCRdb's copy keeps in-frame clones and lacks some. The table includes about 76,000 clones, more than 85% detected once. Here the sequenced sample was PBMCs, taken around atezolizumab (anti-PD-L1) treatment. The receptors here all came from an elderly woman with urothelial cancer.

This chain links TRBV7-9 with TRBJ2-7; 7 nucleotides align to TRBD1. The CDR3 is 15 amino acids. The trim removed 5 bases at V and 5 bases at J, leaving 12 bases unmatched. The germline gives CDR1 SEHNR, CDR2 FQNEAQ (reference sequence). The CDR3 DNA sequence: TGTGCCAGCAGCGCGTCCGGGACAGCCTCGAACGAGCAGTACTTC. Translation: CASSASGTASNEQYF. The variable domain in full, with the rest retrieved from reference TRBV7-9 and TRBJ2-7, is DTGVSQNPRHKITKRGQNVTFRCDPISEHNRLYWYRQTLGQGPEFLTYFQNEAQLEKSRLLSDRFSAERPKGSFSTLEIQRTEQGDSAMYLCASSASGTASNEQYFGPGTRLTVT.

The genes are TRBV5-4 and TRBJ2-1; TRBD2 agrees at 12 bases. Germline lookup yields CDR1 SGHNT and CDR2 YYREEE (reference sequence). The junction had 3 bases not matched to a gene; V was cut back by 0 bases and J by 5 bases. The CDR3 runs to 16 residues. The CDR3 here is CASSLDGLAGHNEQFF. CDR3 DNA sequence: TGTGCCAGCAGCTTGGACGGACTAGCGGGGCACAATGAGCAGTTCTTC.

The gene calls are TRBV27 and TRBJ2-7; weak D call: TRBD2 (7 bases). CDR1 and CDR2 from the germline V gene are MNHEY and SMNVEV (reference sequence). V lost 6 bases to trimming and J lost 3 bases, with 15 bases between them. This CDR3 has 14 amino acids. DNA of the CDR3: TGTGCCAGCAGCCGGGGGGCCGGGCACTACGAGCAGTACTTC. Residues: CASSRGAGHYEQYF.

This chain connects TRBV9 to TRBJ2-1; D remains ambiguous. The CDR3 is 12 amino acids. The V end was cut by 0 bases, the J end by 9 bases, with 7 bases between. CDR1 and CDR2 from the germline V gene are SGDLS and YYNGEE. The CDR3 loop reads CASSVGPSEQFF. CDR3 nucleotides: TGTGCCAGCAGCGTAGGTCCCAGTGAGCAGTTCTTC.

The chain recombines TRBV28 with TRBJ1-3; D is possibly TRBD1 (6 bases). V lost 10 bases and J 0 bases, leaving 10 bases between the germline ends. Germline V gene data show CDR1 as MDHEN and CDR2 as SYDVKM. CDR3 length equals 13 residues. CDR3 sequence: CATEGDSGNTIYF. DNA of the CDR3: TGTGCCACCGAGGGGGACTCTGGAAACACCATATATTTT.

The V gene is TRBV12-5, the J gene TRBJ2-1; D is uncertain. The germline gives CDR1 LGHNT, CDR2 FRNRAP. V was pared by 7 bases and J by 5 bases, with 6 bases between. The CDR3 length is 11 residues. The CDR3 loop reads CASARNNEQFF. The CDR3 bases are TGTGCTAGTGCCCGTAACAATGAGCAGTTCTTC.

This sequence joins TRBV10-1 and TRBJ2-3; TRBD2 is a possible D gene (6 bases). The length of the CDR3 is 15 residues. Trimming removed 1 base at V and 0 bases at J, with 8 bases between. CDR1 is WNHNN, CDR2 SYGVQD, per germline (reference sequence). The CDR3 protein is CASSEYGGSTDTQYF. The CDR3 DNA reads as TGCGCCAGCAGTGAGTACGGGGGAAGCACAGATACGCAGTATTTT.

V usage is TRBV5-1 and J usage is TRBJ1-5; possibly TRBD1 for D (6 bases). This CDR3 is 13 amino acids long. In germline, CDR1 is SGHRS, CDR2 YFSETQ. V was trimmed by 4 bases and J by 4 bases, leaving 9 bases between them. CDR3 protein: CASSIGQNQPQHF. In DNA form, the CDR3 reads TGCGCCAGCAGCATCGGACAGAATCAGCCCCAGCATTTT.

The chain links TRBV19 to TRBJ1-2, with TRBD1 identical over 8 bases. Losses at the gene ends were 5 bases for V and 6 bases for J; bases not matched to a gene: 17. CDR3 length: 17 residues. Germline V gene sequence: CDR1 LNHDA, CDR2 SQIVND (reference sequence). The CDR3 reads CASSSWTGWGIPDGYTF. As DNA, the CDR3 is TGTGCCAGTAGTTCTTGGACAGGGTGGGGAATTCCCGATGGCTACACCTTC.

The V and J genes are TRBV28 and TRBJ2-5; 10 bases are shared with TRBD2. Germline V lookup: CDR1 MDHEN, CDR2 SYDVKM. The V gene end was trimmed by 1 base and the J gene end by 1 base; junction bases not matched to a gene: 3. The CDR3 is 16 residues long. CDR3: CASSLLLAGTQETQYF. In DNA form, the CDR3 reads TGTGCCAGCAGTTTATTACTAGCGGGAACCCAAGAGACCCAGTACTTC.

The chain combines TRBV7-9 with TRBJ2-7, with 8 bases that match TRBD1. V was pared by 1 base and J by 5 bases, with 4 bases of the junction left unmatched. The CDR3 runs to 14 residues. The V gene's germline CDR1 is SEHNR and CDR2 FQNEAQ (reference sequence). CDR3 amino acids: CASSLGDRGHEQYF. The CDR3 bases are TGTGCCAGCAGCTTAGGAGACAGGGGCCACGAGCAGTACTTC.

The rearrangement joins TRBV7-9 to TRBJ1-1, with unresolved D. V lost 2 bases, J lost 4 bases, and 8 bases lay in between. This CDR3 spans 13 amino acids. CDR1 SEHNR and CDR2 FQNEAQ come from the germline V gene (reference sequence). The CDR3 DNA reads as TGTGCCAGCAGCTTATTTTCGGGCACTGAAGCTTTCTTT. Translated, it gives CASSLFSGTEAFF.

CDR3 sequence reads: CASRLTGGGNEQFF. Written as DNA, the CDR3 is TGTGCCAGCAGACTAACAGGGGGCGGGAATGAGCAGTTCTTC. This chain links TRBV28 with TRBJ2-1, with 9 bases aligning to TRBD1. There are 14 residues in the CDR3. V dropped 6 bases and J dropped 7; count of bases not matched to a gene: 7. Germline CDR1 is MDHEN and CDR2 is SYDVKM.

This chain joins TRBV21-1 and TRBJ2-3; the D call of TRBD2 is as the table states it, not checked on the DNA. TRBV21-1 constitutes a pseudogene. The CDR3 is made up of 18 amino acids. CDR3 sequence: CASSSPLPPGRDTDTQYF. The CDR3 DNA reads TGTGCCAGCAGCAGCCCGTTACCCCCCGGGCGGGACACAGATACGCAGTATTTT.

The chain joins TRBV7-9 to TRBJ2-1; D is possibly TRBD2 (6 bases). The V end was cut by 5 bases, the J end by 8 bases, with 19 bases between. This CDR3 comprises 15 residues. Germline V gene sequence: CDR1 SEHNR, CDR2 FQNEAQ (reference sequence). CDR3 region: CASSRTPGTGDEQFF. CDR3 nucleotide sequence: TGTGCCAGCAGCCGCACCCCCGGGACTGGCGATGAGCAGTTCTTC.

CDR3 sequence: CASSPQALNTGELFF. Here the CDR3 DNA reads TGCGCCAGCAGCCCCCAGGCGCTGAACACCGGGGAGCTGTTTTTT. The genes are TRBV5-1 and TRBJ2-2; D ambiguous. V lost 4 bases and J lost 1, with 11 bases in between. The germline V gene has CDR1 SGHRS and CDR2 YFSETQ. The length of the CDR3 is 15 residues.

The chain carries TRBV9 and TRBJ2-3; 7 nucleotides agree with TRBD2. Germline-derived CDR1 and CDR2 are SGDLS and YYNGEE. The CDR3 spans 13 residues. V shed 2 bases, J shed 6 bases, and the junction held 3 bases outside the gene matches. DNA for the CDR3: TGTGCCAGCAGCGTGGGGGGGGAGGATACGCAGTATTTT. Its protein is CASSVGGEDTQYF.

The chain joins TRBV14 to TRBJ1-2; D is possibly TRBD1 (6 bases). Germline lookup yields CDR1 SGHDN and CDR2 FVKESK. V was trimmed by 3 bases and J by 1 base, leaving 12 bases between them. The CDR3 has 15 amino acids. The CDR3 protein is CASSHAGALNYGYTF. The DNA for the CDR3 is TGTGCCAGCAGCCATGCGGGGGCCCTTAACTATGGCTACACCTTC.

This chain links TRBV28 with TRBJ2-5; tentatively, D is TRBD2 (5 bases). V gave up 4 bases and J gave up 2 bases, with 11 bases separating them. The CDR3 is 14 residues long. Germline V gene lookup returns CDR1 MDHEN and CDR2 SYDVKM. CDR3 DNA: TGTGCCAGCAGTTCGACGGGGTTTCAAGAGACCCAGTACTTC. Translating gives CASSSTGFQETQYF.

V gene TRBV28 combines with J gene TRBJ2-1; D not certain. The length of the CDR3 is 12 residues. Germline V gene data show CDR1 as MDHEN and CDR2 as SYDVKM. The ends were cut back, 3 bases at V and 6 bases at J, with 6 bases in the middle. The DNA for the CDR3 is TGTGCCAGCAGTTTGACTGGCAATGAGCAGTTCTTC. This gives the protein CASSLTGNEQFF.

The rearrangement links TRBV5-1 to TRBJ2-1; tentative D call: TRBD1 (6 bases). This CDR3 region has 13 residues. The germline V gene has CDR1 SGHRS and CDR2 YFSETQ. With 1 base removed from V and 8 bases from J, the gap between germline ends came to 10 bases. The CDR3 sequence: CASSLSQGYEQFF. Here the CDR3 DNA reads TGCGCCAGCAGCTTGTCACAGGGTTATGAGCAGTTCTTC. The full variable domain, with the rest looked up from reference TRBV5-1 and TRBJ2-1, is KAGVTQTPRYLIKTRGQQVTLSCSPISGHRSVSWYQQTPGQGLQFLFEYFSETQRNKGNFPGRFSGRQFSNSRSEMNVSTLELGDSALYLCASSLSQGYEQFFGPGTRLTVL.

In this sample, this clone turned up once. The rearrangement uses TRBV5-1 and TRBJ1-3, with D unresolved. This CDR3 spans 14 amino acids. CDR1 is SGHRS and CDR2 is YFSETQ in the germline V gene. Trimming shortened V by 4 bases and J by 0 bases, and 8 bases separated the two germline ends. The chain's CDR3 is CASSPGDSGNTIYF. CDR3 DNA sequence: TGCGCCAGCAGCCCCGGTGACTCTGGAAACACCATATATTTT.